The next 20 T cell receptor beta chains were all read from a single sample in a study of cytomegalovirus exposure and HLA in healthy donors. Vbeta (60) and Jbeta (13) primers were used in the PCR. Sequencing used immunoSEQ multiplex PCR; TCRdb keeps in-frame clones, though not all of them. Here the sample spans 85,000 to 120,000 clones, approximately 82% being singletons. The sample was PBMCs. These receptors came from a man aged 40-49 years in good health and CMV-seronegative.

This clone occurred a few times. The chain recombines TRBV19 with TRBJ1-1; D gene unclear. V gave up 5 bases and J gave up 11 bases, with 15 bases separating them. This CDR3 comprises 12 residues. Germline assignment: CDR1 LNHDA and CDR2 SQIVND (reference sequence). CDR3 loop: CASSPEGAAAFF. DNA for the CDR3: TGTGCCAGTAGTCCCGAAGGAGCAGCGGCTTTCTTT.

The rearrangement joins TRBV4-1 to TRBJ1-2; D is perhaps TRBD1 (5 bases). Trimming stripped 0 bases from V and 4 bases from J, with 9 bases between. The CDR3 sequence is 14 residues long. Germline lookup yields CDR1 MGHRA and CDR2 YSYEKL. The DNA of the CDR3 is TGCGCCAGCAGCCAAGAGCTGGGGCTCTATGGCTACACCTTC. Translation: CASSQELGLYGYTF.

The genes are TRBV2 and TRBJ1-1, with a possible D match to TRBD1 (5 bases). The CDR3 contains 11 residues. Germline V gene sequence: CDR1 SNHLY, CDR2 FYNNEI. Trimming removed 11 bases from V and 8 bases from J, with 15 bases in between. The CDR3 DNA is TGTGCCTGGTTCGGGGGGGGAGAAGCTTTCTTT. Translating it yields CAWFGGGEAFF. The full variable domain, rest sourced from reference TRBV2 and TRBJ1-1, is EPEVTQTPSHQVTQMGQEVILRCVPISNHLYFYWYRQILGQKVEFLVSFYNNEISEKSEIFDDQFSVERPDGSNFTLKIRSTKLEDSAMYFCAWFGGGEAFFGQGTRLTVV.

This clone came up a few times. The rearrangement joins TRBV4-1 to TRBJ1-5, with D maybe TRBD1 (6 bases). The CDR3 is 16 residues long. Germline V gene sequence: CDR1 MGHRA, CDR2 YSYEKL. Trimming removed 1 base from V and 4 bases from J, with 14 bases in between. CDR3 DNA: TGCGCCAGCAGCCAAGTATGGACAGAGGATAATCAGCCCCAGCATTTT. This gives the protein CASSQVWTEDNQPQHF.

The V gene is TRBV5-6, the J gene TRBJ2-7; 8 bases are shared with TRBD1. The J segment lost 3 bases and the V segment lost 4 bases, leaving 9 bases of the junction unmatched. The CDR3 has 15 amino acids. CDR1 is SGHDT and CDR2 is YYEEEE in the germline V gene. The CDR3 loop is CASSPEGTGSYEQYF. The DNA of the CDR3 is TGTGCCAGCAGCCCAGAGGGGACAGGCAGCTACGAGCAGTACTTC.

V usage is TRBV2 and J usage is TRBJ2-2; 10 bases fit TRBD1. Trimming at V came to 6 bases and at J to 7 bases, leaving 8 bases not matched to a gene. Per germline, CDR1 SNHLY and CDR2 FYNNEI. The CDR3 is 15 amino acids. CDR3 amino acids: CASSLTGGAGGELFF. Written as DNA, the CDR3 is TGTGCCAGCAGCTTGACAGGGGGCGCAGGCGGGGAGCTGTTTTTT.

The V and J genes are TRBV7-9 and TRBJ2-5, with D tentatively TRBD1 (6 bases). Germline values: CDR1 SEHNR, CDR2 FQNEAQ (reference sequence). The CDR3 runs to 14 residues. With 1 base removed from V and 4 bases from J, the gap between germline ends came to 10 bases. The CDR3 spells CASSLVTGRETQYF. CDR3 nucleotide sequence: TGTGCCAGCAGCTTAGTAACAGGGAGAGAGACCCAGTACTTC.

In the case of this clone: Its ends do not fully match the called genes, so a read error is possible. This chain uses TRBV7-9 with TRBJ2-3, with D tentatively TRBD2 (6 bases). Germline CDR1 reads SEHNR; CDR2 reads FQNEAQ (reference sequence). This CDR3 contains 17 residues. CDR3 bases: TGTTCCAGCAGCCTAATAGATAGCGGAGCAATCACAGATACGCAGTATTTT. This codes for CSSSLIDSGAITDTQYF. Using reference TRBV7-9 and TRBJ2-3 for the parts outside the CDR3, the full variable domain is DTGVSQNPRHKITKRGQNVTFRCDPISEHNRLYWYRQTLGQGPEFLTYFQNEAQLEKSRLLSDRFSAERPKGSFSTLEIQRTEQGDSAMYLCSSSLIDSGAITDTQYFGPGTRLTVL.

This clone was counted a few times. This rearrangement joins TRBV27 to TRBJ1-4; no clear D. Trimming took 4 bases from V and 4 from J, leaving 13 bases between them. Germline values: CDR1 MNHEY, CDR2 SMNVEV (reference sequence). CDR3 size: 15 residues. The CDR3, as DNA: TGTGCCAGCAGTTCTTCAGAACAGCTTAATGAAAAACTGTTTTTT. Residues: CASSSSEQLNEKLFF.

There are a few counts of this clone. The chain couples TRBV7-9 to TRBJ1-6; 8 bases fit TRBD1. This CDR3 contains 17 residues. The V gene's germline CDR1 is SEHNR and CDR2 FQNEAQ (reference sequence). Germline trimming cut 7 bases from V and 10 bases from J; bases unmatched to any gene: 18. As DNA, the CDR3 is TGTGCCAGCACCCCTCTAGTTACCGACAGGGGAACGTCACCCCTCCACTTT. It specifies CASTPLVTDRGTSPLHF.

V usage is TRBV7-2 and J usage is TRBJ2-3, with D possibly TRBD2 on 6 matching bases. The CDR3 consists of 16 residues. Germline V lookup: CDR1 SGHTA, CDR2 FQGNSA. The V end lost 0 bases, the J end lost 0 bases, and 10 bases lay between the germline ends. The DNA for the CDR3 is TGTGCCAGCAGCTTAGCCGAGGGACTCAGCACAGATACGCAGTATTTT. Translated, it gives CASSLAEGLSTDTQYF.

V usage is TRBV4-1 and J usage is TRBJ2-7; 10 bases are shared with TRBD2. The CDR3 totals 18 residues. V was pared by 0 bases and J by 2 bases, with 10 bases of the junction left unmatched. CDR1 and CDR2 (germline): MGHRA, YSYEKL. The CDR3 region has the DNA TGCGCCAGCAGCCAAGATAGGGTAGCGGGGGGAACACCCTACGAGCAGTACTTC. Residues: CASSQDRVAGGTPYEQYF.

The count of this clone is one. This chain connects TRBV27 to TRBJ2-7, with D maybe TRBD2 (7 bases). V lost 2 bases and J lost 6, with 11 bases in between. Germline CDR1 MNHEY, CDR2 SMNVEV (reference sequence). CDR3 length equals 13 residues. CDR3 residues: CASSLTGGGEQYF. The CDR3 DNA is TGTGCCAGCAGTTTAACGGGGGGCGGCGAGCAGTACTTC.

This rearrangement joins TRBV19 to TRBJ2-7, with no clear D. This CDR3 is 16 amino acids long. Trimming cost V 0 bases and J 2 bases, with 14 bases left between them. CDR1 and CDR2 from the germline V gene are LNHDA and SQIVND (reference sequence). As DNA, the CDR3 is TGTGCCAGTAGTATAGATCTGGAGTCGCGGCCCTACGAGCAGTACTTC. Translation: CASSIDLESRPYEQYF.

The CDR3 reads CASSLGGHLRQQSNQPQHF. The CDR3 DNA reads as TGTGCCAGCAGCTTGGGCGGACACCTGAGACAGCAATCGAATCAGCCCCAGCATTTT. The chain is built from TRBV5-6 and TRBJ1-5; D is possibly TRBD1 (5 bases). Germline V gene sequence: CDR1 SGHDT, CDR2 YYEEEE. The CDR3 loop spans 19 amino acids. Trimming took off 0 bases at V and 4 bases at J, with 23 bases between the two ends.

This chain connects TRBV19 to TRBJ2-7, with TRBD1 matching over 10 bases. J was trimmed by 6 bases and V by 10 bases; bases with no gene match: 6. The CDR3 contains 12 residues. Germline V gives CDR1 LNHDA, CDR2 SQIVND (reference sequence). CDR3 sequence reads: CAKPGQGFEQYF. CDR3 coding DNA: TGTGCCAAACCGGGACAGGGGTTCGAGCAGTACTTC.

This clone was detected only a few times. The J gene is TRBJ2-2, the V gene TRBV5-1; D is unclear. Looked up from germline, CDR1 is SGHRS and CDR2 is YFSETQ. This CDR3 contains 14 residues. The germline V and J ends were trimmed by 6 bases and 0 bases, with 9 bases remaining between them. CDR3 nucleotides: TGCGCCAGCATCTCAGAAGCGAACACCGGGGAGCTGTTTTTT. Translated, it gives CASISEANTGELFF.

CDR3 loop: CASKQVSASPYEQYF. As DNA, the CDR3 is TGTGCCAGCAAGCAGGTGTCCGCTTCCCCCTACGAGCAGTACTTC. The rearrangement uses TRBV27 and TRBJ2-7; D unresolved. The CDR3 contains 15 residues. Germline V gene lookup returns CDR1 MNHEY and CDR2 SMNVEV (reference sequence). V shed 7 bases and J shed 2 bases, with 18 bases lying between them.

A single count supports this clone. V usage is TRBV18 and J usage is TRBJ2-2; 7 nucleotides line up with TRBD2. From germline, CDR1 is KGHSH and CDR2 LQKENI. This CDR3 contains 16 residues. J was trimmed by 3 bases and V by 2 bases; bases with no gene match: 6. The CDR3 loop is CASSPKLASHTGELFF. The CDR3 nucleotides read TGTGCCAGCTCACCAAAACTAGCGAGCCACACCGGGGAGCTGTTTTTT.

The V gene is TRBV9, the J gene TRBJ2-7; 11 bases fit TRBD2. Germline assignment: CDR1 SGDLS and CDR2 YYNGEE. Trimming took 1 base from V and 1 from J; bases not matched to a gene: 4. This CDR3 has 16 residues. Here the CDR3 DNA reads TGTGCCAGCAGCGTAAGGGCTAGCGGGGGGTCCTACGAGCAGTACTTC. Translation: CASSVRASGGSYEQYF. The full variable domain, completed using reference TRBV9 and TRBJ2-7, is DSGVTQTPKHLITATGQRVTLRCSPRSGDLSVYWYQQSLDQGLQFLIQYYNGEERAKGNILERFSAQQFPDLHSELNLSSLELGDSALYFCASSVRASGGSYEQYFGPGTRLTVT.